This TCR beta chain was identified during a study of post-analysis software for immune sequencing data. Turning to the study itself: As for disease course, relapsing-remitting, secondary progressive and progressive-relapsing multiple sclerosis were all included. Findings and limits, study-wide: TRBV segments more frequent in patients than in controls numbered five and included TRBV5-6, TRBV5-1 and TRBV20-1. Comparison with controls showed significantly lower normalized Chao1 diversity in multiple sclerosis patients. Same-batch preparations were strongly co-clustered by F measure.

Included in the TCR beta cDNA libraries were unique molecular identifiers. The source material, about 0.9 to 11 million T cells, gave rise to about 520,000 cDNA molecules. TCRdb passed the PCR reads through MiXCR, listing each CDR3 protein once. The data show 800,000 to 950,000 distinct CDR3 sequences, about 50% seen once. Germline CDR1 DFQATT, CDR2 SNEGSKA (reference sequence). The CDR3 length is 17 residues. About this clonotype itself: Its specificity is unknown. One end of the junction varies from germline; a read error may be responsible.

The sequence was obtained from a girl between 5 and 17 years old with multiple sclerosis. Sequenced: blood. This rearrangement joins TRBV20-1 to TRBJ2-3; the match to TRBD2 covers 7 bases. The CDR3 reads CSARDGLGGGLADTQYF. The CDR3 DNA reads as TGCAGTGCCAGAGATGGCCTGGGCGGGGGTTTGGCAGATACGCAGTATTTT.